These 4 T cell receptor beta chains were sequenced from one sample in a study of blood T cells in healthy people across ages (dated by TCRdb to the mid-2010s). The library was built by means of 5' RACE. This sample was sequenced with an Illumina HiSeq 2500. A second PCR of roughly 6 to 11 cycles was run with a J-beta primer mix and a sample-barcoded 5' primer. Starting from the raw public reads, TCRdb applied fastp trimming at Q25, assembled clones with MiXCR and retained in-frame beta chains. Each entry merges the rows of one CDR3 protein and shows their most common DNA and genes. For this sample there are about 1.4 million distinct CDR3 sequences; approximately 60% appear just once. 6.5% to 8% of the sample goes to the ten largest clones. Sequencing was carried out using blood. Receptors were obtained from a man between 18 and 35 years old in good health.

This chain connects TRBV12-3 or TRBV12-4 to TRBJ2-5; D is possibly TRBD2 (5 bases). V was shortened by 7 bases and J by 1 base, with 10 bases between the two germline ends. CDR3 length equals 13 residues. In DNA form, the CDR3 reads TGTGCCAGCAAACTAGGGTTCCAAGAGACCCAGTACTTC. This sequence encodes CASKLGFQETQYF.

This clonotype was seen just once. The rearrangement links TRBV7-2 to TRBJ2-7, with TRBD2 identical over 8 bases. Unmatched junction bases numbered 11, after V lost 1 base and J lost 0 bases. Germline lookup yields CDR1 SGHTA and CDR2 FQGNSA. This CDR3 region has 18 residues. CDR3 bases: TGTGCCAGCAGCTTAGTGGGTAGCGGGGTGGTACCCTCCTACGAGCAGTACTTC. This codes for CASSLVGSGVVPSYEQYF.

V and J are TRBV25-1 and TRBJ1-2, with D possibly matching TRBD1 (6 bases). The V gene's germline CDR1 is MGHDK and CDR2 SYGVNS. Trimming pared 8 bases from V and 8 bases from J, leaving 12 bases between. This CDR3 is 11 amino acids long. For the CDR3, the DNA is TGTGCCAGCCACGAGGGGGAGGGCTACACCTTC. Translation: CASHEGEGYTF.

This clonotype has just a few counts. For the CDR3, the DNA is TGTGCCAGCAGTGTGACCGGGACTAGCTACTTAGATGATACGCAGTATTTT. Encoded protein: CASSVTGTSYLDDTQYF. V is TRBV2 and J is TRBJ2-3, with TRBD2 matching 9 bases. The CDR3 runs to 17 residues. CDR1 and CDR2 (germline): SNHLY, FYNNEI. The trim removed 4 bases at V and 6 bases at J, leaving 14 bases unmatched. The whole variable domain, remainder taken from reference TRBV2 and TRBJ2-3, is EPEVTQTPSHQVTQMGQEVILRCVPISNHLYFYWYRQILGQKVEFLVSFYNNEISEKSEIFDDQFSVERPDGSNFTLKIRSTKLEDSAMYFCASSVTGTSYLDDTQYFGPGTRLTVL.